A single T cell receptor beta chain is shown here with its context. Its cognate antigen is unknown. A much larger clone sits a single nucleotide away, making a read error possible. This specimen belongs to a study of T cell repertoires in cytomegalovirus infection. Study outcomes and limitations: There were carriers of CMV plus the relevant HLA, and cumulative public TCR beta family frequency identified them.

Germline V gene lookup returns CDR1 KGHDR and CDR2 SFDVKD. The CDR3 extends over 17 amino acids. TCRdb processed the reads anew with MiXCR; each CDR3 protein has one entry. The data show around 100,000 distinct CDR3 sequences, under 50% seen once. The chain has TRBV24-1 and TRBJ1-1, with 7 bases fitting TRBD1. This receptor was obtained from a human donor in good health (CMV status not recorded). Some clones in this sample may be carry-over from other donors' samples. Sequenced material: CD8+ T cells from cultured PBMCs, taken from culture after CMV antigen stimulation. Written as DNA, the CDR3 is TGTGCCGCCAGTGACCGGGACCCGGGACAGTTGAACACTGAAGCTTTCTTT. Its protein is CAASDRDPGQLNTEAFF.